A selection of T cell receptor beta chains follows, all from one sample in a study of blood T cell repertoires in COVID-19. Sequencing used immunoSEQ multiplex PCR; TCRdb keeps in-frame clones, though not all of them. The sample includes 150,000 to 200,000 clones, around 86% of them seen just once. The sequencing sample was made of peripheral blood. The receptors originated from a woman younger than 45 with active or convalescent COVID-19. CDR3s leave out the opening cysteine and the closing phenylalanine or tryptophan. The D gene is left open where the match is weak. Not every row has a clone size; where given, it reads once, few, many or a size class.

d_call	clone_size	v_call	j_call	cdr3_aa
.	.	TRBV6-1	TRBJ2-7	ASSEGGELFYEQY
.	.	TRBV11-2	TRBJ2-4	ASSSLSRLD
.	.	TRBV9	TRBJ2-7	ASSGRSGSYEQY
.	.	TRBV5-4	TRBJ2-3	ASSLTWTDTQY
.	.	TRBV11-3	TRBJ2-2	ASSVGVGNTGELF
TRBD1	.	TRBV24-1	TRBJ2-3	ATSDFATGGTDTQY
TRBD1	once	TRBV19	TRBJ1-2	ASSIQGAHGYT
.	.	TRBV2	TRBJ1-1	ASSEDFEVNTEAF
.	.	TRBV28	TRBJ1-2	ASTQGGDYGYT
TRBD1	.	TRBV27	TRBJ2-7	ASSLDREIGEQY
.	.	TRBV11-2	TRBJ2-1	ASSWRGGASREQF
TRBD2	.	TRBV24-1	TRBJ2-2	ATSEGLAGVAGELF
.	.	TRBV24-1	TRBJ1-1	ATRAGMNTEAF
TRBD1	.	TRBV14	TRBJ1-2	ASSPGTGYGYT
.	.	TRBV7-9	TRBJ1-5	ASSPGVGASNQPQH
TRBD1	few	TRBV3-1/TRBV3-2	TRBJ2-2	ASSQRGPGELF
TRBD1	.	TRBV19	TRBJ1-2	ASSGRGSSLEGYT
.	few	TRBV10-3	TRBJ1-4	AISRGTNEKLF
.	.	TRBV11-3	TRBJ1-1	ASSRDRLSEAF
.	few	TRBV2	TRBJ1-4	ARADGPSATNEKLF
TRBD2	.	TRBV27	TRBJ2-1	ASSSLAGGMNEQF
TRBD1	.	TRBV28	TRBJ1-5	ASATPGQTDYSNQPQH
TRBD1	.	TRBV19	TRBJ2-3	ASKGRGQGTDTQY
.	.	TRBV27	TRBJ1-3	ASSLETKEGEPTIY
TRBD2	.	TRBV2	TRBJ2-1	ASSEDSPSAGDEQF
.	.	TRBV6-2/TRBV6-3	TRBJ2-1	ASSKTGRSYNEQF
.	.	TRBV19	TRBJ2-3	ASSIGPRADTQY
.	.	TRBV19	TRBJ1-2	ASTLEGRFYGYT
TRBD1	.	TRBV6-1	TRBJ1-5	ASRMGQGDNQPQH
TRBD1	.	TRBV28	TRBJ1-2	ASSLGQDNYGYT